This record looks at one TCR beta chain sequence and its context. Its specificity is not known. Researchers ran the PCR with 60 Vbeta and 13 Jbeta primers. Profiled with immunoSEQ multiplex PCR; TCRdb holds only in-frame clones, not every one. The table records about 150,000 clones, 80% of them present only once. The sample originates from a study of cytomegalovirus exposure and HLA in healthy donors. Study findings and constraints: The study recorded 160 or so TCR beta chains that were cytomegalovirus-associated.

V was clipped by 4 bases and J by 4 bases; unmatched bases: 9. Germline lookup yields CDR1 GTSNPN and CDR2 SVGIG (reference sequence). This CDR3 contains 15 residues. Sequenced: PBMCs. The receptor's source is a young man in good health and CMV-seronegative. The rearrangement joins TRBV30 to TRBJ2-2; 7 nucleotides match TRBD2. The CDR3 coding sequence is TGTGCCTGGACCCCGGGGGGTAGCCGCACCGGGGAGCTGTTTTTT. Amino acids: CAWTPGGSRTGELFF.